A single sample is the source of the 25 T cell receptor beta chains below, sequenced in a study of human T cells and chemical hapten exposure (dated by TCRdb to 2020 to 2022). Libraries came from RACE. The sequencer listed for this sample is NextSeq 500. TCRdb reworked the public reads: Q25 trimming with fastp, MiXCR clone assembly, productive beta chains retained. Every entry covers one CDR3 protein and lists the most common genes and DNA from its rows. The sample includes about 89,000 distinct CDR3 sequences, with 11% observed a single time. The top ten clonotypes cover approximately 3.1% of the sample. The time point label corresponds to: pre-sensitization, week 0. The treatment or condition label on this specimen signifies: therapeutic diphenylcyclopropenone sensitization with weekly scalp DPC. Here the sequenced sample was whole blood, taken in connection with sensitization to the hapten diphenylcyclopropenone (DPC). The receptor source for this set is a woman aged 60-75 years with alopecia areata. Some clones in this sample may be carry-over from other donors' samples.

This clonotype was seen ten or more times. The genes are TRBV27 and TRBJ1-6, with no clear D. The germline CDR1 and CDR2 sequences are MNHEY and SMNVEV (reference sequence). Trimming took off 3 bases at V and 10 bases at J, with 7 bases between the two ends. The CDR3 contains 12 residues. CDR3 in amino acids: CASSFLFSPLHF. CDR3 nucleotide sequence: TGTGCCAGCAGTTTTCTATTCTCACCCCTCCACTTT.

This clonotype was detected ten times or more. V usage is TRBV12-3 or TRBV12-4 and J usage is TRBJ1-2, with D unclear. The CDR3 totals 13 residues. Trimming pared 6 bases from V and 2 bases from J, leaving 10 bases between. CDR3 in DNA: TGTGCCAGCAGAGCTAGAGAAAACTATGGCTACACCTTC. Its translation is CASRARENYGYTF.

This rearrangement joins TRBV12-3 or TRBV12-4 to TRBJ2-2; either TRBD1 or TRBD2 may supply D (5 bases each). Trimming took off 6 bases at V and 5 bases at J, with 19 bases between the two ends. This CDR3 comprises 16 residues. The CDR3 nucleotides are TGTGCCAGCAGCCAGGCCGGGGCAGGGAAAACCGGGGAGCTGTTTTTT. Protein product: CASSQAGAGKTGELFF.

This rearrangement joins TRBV7-9 to TRBJ1-5; D remains ambiguous. The V end lost 4 bases, the J end lost 8 bases, and 9 bases lay between the germline ends. Per the germline V gene, CDR1 is SEHNR and CDR2 is FQNEAQ (reference sequence). This CDR3 region has 12 residues. CDR3 in DNA: TGTGCCAGCAGCTCCTCCCGGGAGCCCCAGCATTTT. It encodes CASSSSREPQHF. Variable domain in full (rest from reference TRBV7-9 and TRBJ1-5): DTGVSQNPRHKITKRGQNVTFRCDPISEHNRLYWYRQTLGQGPEFLTYFQNEAQLEKSRLLSDRFSAERPKGSFSTLEIQRTEQGDSAMYLCASSSSREPQHFGDGTRLSIL.

This clonotype appeared many times. This chain connects TRBV5-5 to TRBJ1-2, with D maybe TRBD1 (5 bases). Between the trimmed V and J ends, which lost 4 bases and 5 bases, there was a span of 9 bases. Germline V lookup: CDR1 SGHKS, CDR2 YYEKEE (reference sequence). The CDR3 is 12 amino acids. The CDR3 DNA reads TGTGCCAGCAGCCCTGGGGCTTATGGCTACACCTTC. Encoded protein: CASSPGAYGYTF.

This clonotype was picked up many times. The chain couples TRBV29-1 to TRBJ2-7; 7 bases match TRBD1. Germline assignment: CDR1 SQVTM and CDR2 ANQGSEA. CDR3 size: 13 residues. V gave up 4 bases and J gave up 2 bases; unmatched junction bases: 5. CDR3 nucleotides: TGCAGCGTTGCAAGGGGGCGAACCTACGAGCAGTACTTC. Protein sequence: CSVARGRTYEQYF.

This clonotype was seen many times. The J gene is TRBJ2-7, the V gene TRBV10-2; 7 bases match TRBD2. The CDR3 consists of 18 residues. Germline values: CDR1 WSHSY, CDR2 SAAADI. The V and J ends lost 6 bases and 1 base, in that order; junction bases with no gene match: 18. CDR3 in DNA: TGCGCCAGCAGCGGGTCCCCCCGGCGTGGCGGGGGTTCCTACGAGCAGTACTTC. Translated: CASSGSPRRGGGSYEQYF.

This clonotype was found many times. The chain uses TRBV12-3 or TRBV12-4 and TRBJ2-5; D is unresolved. The CDR3 contains 11 residues. Trimming pared 5 bases from V and 2 bases from J, leaving 3 bases between. The CDR3 coding sequence is TGTGCCAGCAGTGGGCAAGAGACCCAGTACTTC. As protein: CASSGQETQYF.

This clonotype was found many times. The rearrangement uses TRBV7-8 and TRBJ2-2; 9 nucleotides match TRBD1. Germline CDR1 SGHVS, CDR2 FQNEAQ. This CDR3 comprises 16 residues. Unmatched junction bases numbered 6, after V lost 0 bases and J lost 7 bases. The CDR3 loop is CASSLAATGGFGELFF. CDR3 in DNA: TGTGCCAGCAGCTTAGCTGCGACAGGGGGTTTCGGGGAGCTGTTTTTT.

This clonotype was counted ten times or more. V usage is TRBV7-2 and J usage is TRBJ2-3, with D possibly matching TRBD2 (5 bases). This CDR3 is built from 14 residues. V gave up 2 bases and J gave up 4 bases, with 10 bases separating them. Germline V lookup: CDR1 SGHTA, CDR2 FQGNSA. The chain's CDR3 is CASSLRASSDTQYF. CDR3 nucleotides: TGTGCCAGCAGCTTAAGGGCTAGCTCAGATACGCAGTATTTT. Supplemented by reference TRBV7-2 and TRBJ2-3, the full variable domain reads GAGVSQSPSNKVTEKGKDVELRCDPISGHTALYWYRQSLGQGLEFLIYFQGNSAPDKSGLPSDRFSAERTGGSVSTLTIQRTQQEDSAVYLCASSLRASSDTQYFGPGTRLTVL.

This clonotype was picked up many times. V and J are TRBV11-2 and TRBJ1-4; 8 positions match TRBD1. J gave up 10 bases and V 6 bases, and 16 bases lay outside the gene matches. The CDR3 sequence is 16 residues long. Looked up from germline, CDR1 is SGHAT and CDR2 is FQNNGV. This CDR3 is CASSPRGAGGGGKLFF. CDR3 nucleotide sequence: TGTGCCAGCAGTCCGAGAGGGGCAGGGGGCGGAGGAAAACTGTTTTTT.

This clonotype was recorded at least ten times. The chain recombines TRBV20-1 with TRBJ2-2; TRBD2 matches 11 bases. Trimming took 4 bases from V and 6 from J; bases not matched to a gene: 7. CDR1 and CDR2 from the germline V gene are DFQATT and SNEGSKA (reference sequence). This CDR3 spans 15 amino acids. CDR3 sequence: CSAKKLAGAAGELFF. CDR3 nucleotide sequence: TGCAGTGCTAAGAAACTAGCGGGAGCCGCCGGGGAGCTGTTTTTT.

This clonotype has a handful of counts. This rearrangement joins TRBV10-2 to TRBJ2-2; D is uncertain. CDR3 length equals 13 residues. Looked up from germline, CDR1 is WSHSY and CDR2 is SAAADI. Trimming removed 2 bases from V and 4 bases from J, with 5 bases in between. As DNA, the CDR3 is TGCGCCAGCAGTGAGCCCTCCACCGGGGAGCTGTTTTTT. It translates to CASSEPSTGELFF.

This clonotype showed up many times. This rearrangement joins TRBV7-9 to TRBJ2-7; perhaps D is TRBD1 or TRBD2 (7 bases each). Trimming removed 5 bases at V and 10 bases at J, with 24 bases between. The length of the CDR3 is 15 residues. CDR1 is SEHNR and CDR2 is FQNEAQ in the germline V gene (reference sequence). CDR3 DNA sequence: TGTGCCAGCAGCCCGAATGGGGACAGCGGGAATGTTCAGTACTTC. Translated: CASSPNGDSGNVQYF. The complete variable domain, with remaining parts taken from reference TRBV7-9 and TRBJ2-7, reads DTGVSQNPRHKITKRGQNVTFRCDPISEHNRLYWYRQTLGQGPEFLTYFQNEAQLEKSRLLSDRFSAERPKGSFSTLEIQRTEQGDSAMYLCASSPNGDSGNVQYFGPGTRLTVT.

Only a few counts were recorded for this clonotype. The chain combines TRBV20-1 with TRBJ1-5, with D perhaps TRBD1 (6 bases). CDR1 and CDR2 (germline): DFQATT, SNEGSKA (reference sequence). The germline V and J ends were trimmed by 6 bases and 2 bases, with 14 bases remaining between them. The CDR3 is 14 residues long. This chain's CDR3 is CSAPSTGGNQPQHF. As DNA, the CDR3 is TGCAGTGCACCCTCGACAGGCGGCAATCAGCCCCAGCATTTT.

The CDR3, as DNA: TGCAGCGTGGGCCACCCATACTCCTACGAGCAGTACTTC. Its protein is CSVGHPYSYEQYF. The chain couples TRBV29-1 to TRBJ2-7, with no clear D. The CDR3 contains 13 residues. V was clipped by 6 bases and J by 0 bases, with 12 bases between them. The V gene's germline CDR1 is SQVTM and CDR2 ANQGSEA.

The chain joins TRBV5-1 to TRBJ2-7; 9 bases map to TRBD2. From germline, CDR1 is SGHRS and CDR2 YFSETQ. The CDR3 totals 17 residues. V trimming: 4 bases; J trimming: 0 bases; junction bases outside the gene matches: 11. Here the CDR3 reads CASSHRTSVRSSYEQYF. DNA for the CDR3: TGCGCCAGCAGCCACAGGACTAGCGTAAGGAGCTCCTACGAGCAGTACTTC.

This clonotype was found many times. The chain joins TRBV7-3 to TRBJ1-1, with TRBD1 matching over 8 bases. Trimming removed 5 bases from V and 5 bases from J; junction bases left unmatched: 7. The CDR3 covers 14 residues. The germline CDR1 and CDR2 sequences are SGHTA and FQGTGA. The CDR3 loop reads CASSTPTGATEAFF. The CDR3 coding sequence is TGTGCCAGCAGCACGCCGACAGGGGCAACTGAAGCTTTCTTT.

This clonotype was detected many times. The chain is built from TRBV14 and TRBJ1-3, with D possibly matching TRBD1 (6 bases). Trimming removed 0 bases at V and 4 bases at J, with 13 bases between. From germline, CDR1 is SGHDN and CDR2 FVKESK. CDR3 length equals 16 residues. The CDR3 nucleotides read TGTGCCAGCAGCCAAGATTTGGCAGGGGTCGGAAACACCATATATTTT. It codes for CASSQDLAGVGNTIYF.

This clonotype was found many times. The chain employs TRBV7-2 and TRBJ2-5, with D hard to call. V lost 1 base and J 2 bases, leaving 8 bases between the germline ends. The CDR3 spans 14 residues. Germline CDR1 and CDR2: SGHTA and FQGNSA. CDR3 protein: CASSLGLYQETQYF. The CDR3 bases are TGTGCCAGCAGCTTAGGTCTATATCAAGAGACCCAGTACTTC.

This clonotype occurred a few times. One end of the junction is discordant with germline, which a read error may explain. This chain joins TRBV18 and TRBJ2-7, with D possibly called TRBD1 or TRBD2 (6 bases each). The germline gives CDR1 KGHSH, CDR2 LQKENI. CDR3 length: 16 residues. The chain's CDR3 is CAGSPERGVVSYEQYF. The CDR3 bases are TGTGCCGGCTCACCGGAGAGGGGGGTAGTTTCCTACGAGCAGTACTTC.

This clonotype was seen repeatedly, ten times or more. The chain employs TRBV19 and TRBJ1-2, with D hard to call. The CDR3 totals 15 residues. Trimming cost V 3 bases and J 4 bases, with 15 bases left between them. The germline gives CDR1 LNHDA, CDR2 SQIVND (reference sequence). CDR3 DNA sequence: TGTGCCAGTAGTATCCAGCCGACCCAAACCTATGGCTACACCTTC. Its translation is CASSIQPTQTYGYTF. The whole variable domain, remainder taken from reference TRBV19 and TRBJ1-2, is DGGITQSPKYLFRKEGQNVTLSCEQNLNHDAMYWYRQDPGQGLRLIYYSQIVNDFQKGDIAEGYSVSREKKESFPLTVTSAQKNPTAFYLCASSIQPTQTYGYTFGSGTRLTVV.

Ten or more counts support this clonotype. The chain is built from TRBV7-9 and TRBJ1-2; 8 bases map to TRBD1. Losses at the gene ends were 6 bases for V and 4 bases for J; bases not matched to a gene: 16. The germline CDR1 and CDR2 sequences are SEHNR and FQNEAQ (reference sequence). The CDR3 runs to 17 residues. This chain's CDR3 is CASSPPEADRGLYGYTF. CDR3 coding DNA: TGTGCCAGCAGTCCACCGGAAGCCGACAGGGGCCTCTATGGCTACACCTTC. Combining the CDR3 with reference TRBV7-9 and TRBJ1-2 gives the whole variable domain DTGVSQNPRHKITKRGQNVTFRCDPISEHNRLYWYRQTLGQGPEFLTYFQNEAQLEKSRLLSDRFSAERPKGSFSTLEIQRTEQGDSAMYLCASSPPEADRGLYGYTFGSGTRLTVV.

This clonotype has a count of ten or more. The chain carries TRBV12-3 or TRBV12-4 and TRBJ1-6; 9 nucleotides align to TRBD1. Trimming took 6 bases from V and 4 from J; bases not matched to a gene: 4. The CDR3 is 15 residues long. This CDR3 reads CASRAQGAYNSPLHF. CDR3 in DNA: TGTGCCAGCAGGGCACAGGGGGCTTATAATTCACCCCTCCACTTT.

This clonotype was recorded at least ten times. The chain links TRBV7-8 to TRBJ1-2; D gene ambiguous. Germline-derived CDR1 and CDR2 are SGHVS and FQNEAQ. Trimming left V 1 base short and J 5 bases short, with 11 bases between. The CDR3 runs to 14 residues. The CDR3, as DNA: TGTGCCAGCAGCTTAGGTTCAGGATTTTATGGCTACACCTTC. Amino acids: CASSLGSGFYGYTF.